This TCR beta chain originates from a study of blood T cell repertoires in COVID-19. Study overall: T cells, B-cell-depleted T cells, or PBMCs provided the cDNA or gDNA that served as material.

The CDR3 is made up of 15 amino acids. From germline, CDR1 is SGDLS and CDR2 YYNGEE. The V gene end was trimmed by 4 bases and the J gene end by 7 bases; junction bases not matched to a gene: 7. Participants, about 18 to 89 years old, spanned approximately 26 US areas. Cohorts were assigned according to the clinical history that participants reported. The authors' processing: Cell counts per sample came from amplifying reference gene primers. Some clones are missing from TCRdb's copy, which holds only in-frame ones; the method was immunoSEQ multiplex PCR. That table gives V, J and clone size, and the DNA gave D and trimming. The repertoire holds 130,000 to 150,000 clones, less than 90% seen once, with about 5.8% in the top ten.

The sample comprised PBMCs or T cells enriched from blood (not recorded which). The TCR sequence derives from a woman between 45 and 60 years old who had been exposed to COVID-19. This chain connects TRBV9 to TRBJ1-6; TRBD1 matches at 8 bases. The CDR3 is CASSSPGQVNSPLHF. The CDR3 bases are TGTGCCAGCAGCTCACCGGGACAGGTGAATTCACCCCTCCACTTT.